This entry lists 17 T cell receptor beta chains sequenced from one sample in a study of Tregs in tolerant kidney transplant recipients. Here immunoSEQ multiplex PCR was the method, and the copy in TCRdb shows in-frame clones only, minus some. There are about 52,000 clones in the sample, with about 0.76% held by the top ten. The sample here was CD4+ T cells from blood, taken before the transplant. The receptors were sampled from a human donor who received a combined kidney and bone marrow transplant.

A word on this clone: The read terminates 3 residues ahead of where the CDR3 ends, so the germline J gene completes it. The rearrangement uses TRBV2 and TRBJ2-2; 10 positions match TRBD2. This CDR3 spans 16 amino acids. CDR1 SNHLY and CDR2 FYNNEI come from the germline V gene. V lost 7 bases, J lost 1 base, and 6 bases stayed unmatched. The CDR3 loop is CASMLLAGGNTGELFF. The part of the CDR3 DNA that was read is TGTGCCAGCATGCTGTTAGCGGGAGGGAACACCGGGGAG.

About this clone: Read sequence stops 3 residues before the CDR3 end, and the germline J gene provides the missing end. This rearrangement joins TRBV7-2 to TRBJ1-4; no definite D call. The CDR3 runs to 14 residues. Trimming stripped 1 base from V and 8 bases from J, with 11 bases between. Germline CDR1 and CDR2: SGHTA and FQGNSA. The CDR3 DNA, read in part, is TGTGCCAGCAGCTTAGGGGCCCATGGGGAAAAA. This gives the protein CASSLGAHGEK. The whole CDR3 reads CASSLGAHGEKLFF.

Notes on this clone: The missing CDR3 end, 3 residues past where the read stops, is filled in from the germline J gene. The chain combines TRBV7-8 with TRBJ2-3; D is perhaps TRBD2 (6 bases). CDR1 is SGHVS and CDR2 is FQNEAQ in the germline V gene. V was clipped by 10 bases and J by 6 bases, with 23 bases between them. The CDR3 sequence is 15 residues long. Incomplete CDR3 DNA: TGTGCCATCGGGGGTGGCGGCTCCCAAGGGGATACG. It translates to CAIGGGGSQGDT. The whole CDR3 reads CAIGGGGSQGDTQYF.

Concerning this clone itself: Sequencing ends 3 residues short of the CDR3 end; the germline J gene provides the rest. V usage is TRBV5-1 and J usage is TRBJ1-4; D is unresolved. Germline V gives CDR1 SGHRS, CDR2 YFSETQ. Trimming took 4 bases from V and 7 from J, leaving 14 bases between them. This CDR3 spans 14 amino acids. Partial CDR3 DNA: TGCGCCAGCAGCCCGGGGAGTTGGGCTGAAAAA. This gives the protein CASSPGSWAEK. Given in full, the CDR3 is CASSPGSWAEKLFF. The full variable domain, completed using reference TRBV5-1 and TRBJ1-4, is KAGVTQTPRYLIKTRGQQVTLSCSPISGHRSVSWYQQTPGQGLQFLFEYFSETQRNKGNFPGRFSGRQFSNSRSEMNVSTLELGDSALYLCASSPGSWAEKLFFGSGTQLSVL.

As regards this clone: The read ends 3 residues before the CDR3 terminus; that terminus is restored from the germline J gene. V is TRBV20-1 and J is TRBJ1-4, with D uncertain. The CDR3 extends over 13 amino acids. Trimming cost V 3 bases and J 8 bases, with 13 bases left between them. Germline V gene lookup returns CDR1 DFQATT and CDR2 SNEGSKA (reference sequence). The covered CDR3 bases are TGCAGTGCTAGGGCCAGGCACCGGGAAAAA. Its protein product is CSARARHREK. The CDR3 as a whole reads CSARARHREKLFF.

As regards this clone: The read terminates 3 residues ahead of where the CDR3 ends, so the germline J gene completes it. The V gene is TRBV7-9, the J gene TRBJ2-1; weak D call: TRBD1 (5 bases). CDR3 length: 15 amino acids. V was clipped by 3 bases and J by 8 bases, with 17 bases between them. Per germline, CDR1 SEHNR and CDR2 FQNEAQ (reference sequence). The CDR3 loop reads CASSFIQGLTDEQFF. CDR3 DNA (partial): TGTGCCAGCAGCTTTATTCAGGGATTGACGGATGAG.

Comment on this clone: The read terminates 3 residues ahead of where the CDR3 ends, so the germline J gene completes it. V is TRBV5-1 and J is TRBJ1-1; TRBD1 aligns across 8 bases. The CDR3 sequence is 16 residues long. The J segment lost 0 bases and the V segment lost 4 bases, leaving 8 bases of the junction unmatched. CDR1 SGHRS and CDR2 YFSETQ come from the germline V gene. Incomplete CDR3 DNA: TGCGCCAGCAGCGGTCAGGGGGCAGGGGTGAACACTGAA. Its translation is CASSGQGAGVNTE. The complete CDR3 reads CASSGQGAGVNTEAFF.

Notes on this clone: The read comes to an end 3 residues before the CDR3 does, leaving the germline J gene to fill in the end. The V and J genes are TRBV5-6 and TRBJ2-1; TRBD2 matches at 13 bases. The length of the CDR3 is 15 residues. Germline V gives CDR1 SGHDT, CDR2 YYEEEE. J was trimmed by 8 bases and V by 4 bases; bases with no gene match: 6. The CDR3 DNA, read in part, is TGTGCCAGCAGCCGACTAGCGGGGGGCCTCGATGAG. Translation gives CASSRLAGGLDE. The CDR3 reads in full as CASSRLAGGLDEQFF.

A word on this clone: The read gets to within 3 residues of the CDR3 end, and the germline J gene fills in the rest. The rearrangement links TRBV30 to TRBJ2-1; the D is unclear. The germline V and J ends were trimmed by 2 bases and 5 bases, with 4 bases remaining between them. The CDR3 runs 11 residues. The germline V gene has CDR1 GTSNPN and CDR2 SVGIG (reference sequence). The CDR3 reads CAWSPDNEQFF. The covered CDR3 bases are TGTGCCTGGAGTCCGGACAATGAG.

To note about this clone: The sequence runs out 3 residues before the end of the CDR3; the remainder is reconstructed from the germline J gene. This rearrangement joins TRBV7-8 to TRBJ1-4, with a weak D call TRBD1 (5 bases). Germline V lookup: CDR1 SGHVS, CDR2 FQNEAQ. V lost 2 bases and J 8 bases, leaving 15 bases between the germline ends. This CDR3 has 15 amino acids. The chain's CDR3 is CASSLSPTRGEKLFF. Incomplete CDR3 DNA: TGTGCCAGCAGCTTATCACCCACACGGGGGGAAAAA. Using reference TRBV7-8 and TRBJ1-4 for the parts outside the CDR3, the full variable domain is GAGVSQSPRYKVAKRGQDVALRCDPISGHVSLFWYQQALGQGPEFLTYFQNEAQLDKSGLPSDRFFAERPEGSVSTLKIQRTQQEDSAVYLCASSLSPTRGEKLFFGSGTQLSVL.

With regard to this clone: The read is 3 residues too short to cover the CDR3 end, so that end is filled in from the germline J gene. The V gene is TRBV7-9, the J gene TRBJ2-5; the match to TRBD2 covers 8 bases. This CDR3 is 15 amino acids long. The germline gives CDR1 SEHNR, CDR2 FQNEAQ (reference sequence). The V gene end was trimmed by 3 bases and the J gene end by 7 bases; junction bases not matched to a gene: 10. The sequenced part of the CDR3 DNA is TGTGCCAGCAGCTTGGTGCTAGCGGGCGCACGGACC. Its protein is CASSLVLAGART. The whole CDR3 region reads CASSLVLAGARTQYF.

Note on this clone: Read coverage stops 3 residues before the CDR3 terminus; the germline J gene supplies the remainder. The genes are TRBV18 and TRBJ1-2; 7 nucleotides agree with TRBD1. V shed 5 bases and J 0 bases; nucleotides not matched to a gene: 9. Germline V lookup: CDR1 KGHSH, CDR2 LQKENI. There are 16 residues in the CDR3. Partial CDR3 DNA: TGTGCCAGCTCAGAAGGGACAGCTGCTTCTAACTATGGC. Its translation: CASSEGTAASNYG. The entire CDR3 is CASSEGTAASNYGYTF.

With regard to this clone: Read data end 3 residues before the CDR3 end; the end is taken from the germline J gene. The rearrangement joins TRBV10-3 to TRBJ2-3; 13 nucleotides match TRBD2. Unmatched junction bases numbered 16, after V lost 6 bases and J lost 4 bases. Per germline, CDR1 ENHRY and CDR2 SYGVKD. This CDR3 spans 19 amino acids. CDR3 residues: CAISGGLAGVGLLADTQYF. Incomplete CDR3 DNA: TGTGCCATCAGCGGAGGACTAGCGGGAGTCGGCTTACTCGCAGATACG.

The sequenced part of the CDR3 DNA is TGTGTTTCGGGGGAAGTGGTCAATTCACCC. The encoded protein is CVSGEVVNSP. The CDR3 in full is CVSGEVVNSPLHF. The rearrangement links TRBV10-3 to TRBJ1-6; D is perhaps TRBD1 (5 bases). The DNA ends 3 residues before the CDR3 does, and the rest of the CDR3 is filled in from the germline J gene. CDR1 and CDR2 (germline): ENHRY, SYGVKD. The CDR3 is 13 residues long.

On this clone itself: Read coverage stops 3 residues before the CDR3 terminus; the germline J gene supplies the remainder. The chain has TRBV5-1 and TRBJ1-1; 9 positions agree with TRBD1. Germline lookup yields CDR1 SGHRS and CDR2 YFSETQ. This CDR3 has 19 amino acids. V trimming: 4 bases; J trimming: 1 base; junction bases outside the gene matches: 17. CDR3 DNA (partial): TGCGCCAGCAGCGCAGGTTCGAGGGACAGGGAGGCGAGGAACACTGAA. Its translation: CASSAGSRDREARNTE. The CDR3 as a whole reads CASSAGSRDREARNTEAFF.

The CDR3 DNA, read in part, is TGTGCCTGGAGTGTAATAACGGGGACTGAA. Translation: CAWSVITGTE. In full, the CDR3 reads CAWSVITGTEAFF. The chain links TRBV30 to TRBJ1-1; no reliable D call. Read data end 3 residues before the CDR3 end; the end is taken from the germline J gene. The germline V gene encodes CDR1 GTSNPN and CDR2 SVGIG (reference sequence). CDR3 size: 13 residues. V was shortened by 0 bases and J by 5 bases, with 10 bases between the two germline ends.

Concerning this clone: A junction end diverges from the germline sequence, so it may reflect a read error. The observed sequence ends 3 residues before the CDR3 terminus, with the missing tail filled in from the germline J gene. V is TRBV19 and J is TRBJ2-1; 7 nucleotides line up with TRBD2. The CDR3 covers 16 residues. Germline V gene lookup returns CDR1 LNHDA and CDR2 SQIVND (reference sequence). CDR3 DNA (partial): TGTGCCACTAGTGGCTTCGGGGGGACGGACTACAATGAG. It translates to CATSGFGGTDYNE. The whole CDR3 reads CATSGFGGTDYNEQFF.